Listed below are T cell receptor beta chains from one sample, sequenced in a study of PD-L1 blockade in urothelial cancer. This table comes from immunoSEQ multiplex PCR, and its TCRdb copy is limited to in-frame clones, with some not included. The sample consists of about 38,000 clones, about 79% of them appearing once. This material consisted of PBMCs, taken around atezolizumab (anti-PD-L1) treatment. The receptors derive from a man aged 60-69 years with urothelial cancer. CDR3s include the opening cysteine and the closing phenylalanine or tryptophan. A D gene is named only where the DNA matches it firmly.

NA	TRBV14	TRBJ2-5	TGTGCCAGCAGCCAGGTTAATACAGGGACCCAGTACTTC	CASSQVNTGTQYF
TRBD1	TRBV28	TRBJ1-4	TGTGCCAGCAGTTTGACAGGGGATGAAAAACTGTTTTTT	CASSLTGDEKLFF
NA	TRBV7-8	TRBJ2-5	TGTGCCAGCAGCCAGACGCTGGCGGGGAAAGAGACCCAGTACTTC	CASSQTLAGKETQYF
TRBD1	TRBV5-6	TRBJ1-3	TGTGCCAGCAGCTTCTTCAGACAGGGTGGAAACACCATATATTTT	CASSFFRQGGNTIYF
NA	TRBV19	TRBJ1-5	TGTGCCAGTAGTATGGAGCGGGCAGGTCATCAGCCCCAGCATTTT	CASSMERAGHQPQHF
NA	TRBV5-4	TRBJ2-1	TGTGCCAGCAGCGTGGGGGGGCCAGGGGACAATGAGCAGTTCTTC	CASSVGGPGDNEQFF
NA	TRBV7-9	TRBJ2-1	TGTGCCAGCAGCTTACCGGGGAGGGGGAACAATGAGCAGTTCTTC	CASSLPGRGNNEQFF
NA	TRBV5-5	TRBJ2-2	TGTGCCAGCAGCAGAATTCTGGTAGCGAACACCGGGGAGCTGTTTTTT	CASSRILVANTGELFF
NA	TRBV4-2	TRBJ1-4	TGTGCCAGCAGCCAAGATCGGGAGGGGGGTGAAAAACTGTTTTTT	CASSQDREGGEKLFF
TRBD1	TRBV2	TRBJ1-1	TGTGCCAGCAGCTCAGGGGGCCGCATTGCTTTCTTT	CASSSGGRIAFF
TRBD2	TRBV28	TRBJ2-1	TGTGCCAGCAGTCCACAGCCCCTACTAGCGGACCCTATCGATGAGCAGTTCTTC	CASSPQPLLADPIDEQFF
NA	TRBV18	TRBJ1-1	TGTGCCAGCTCACCTCAGGGGTCCGGGAACACTGAAGCTTTCTTT	CASSPQGSGNTEAFF
NA	TRBV28	TRBJ2-2	TGTGCCACCACCAAGGGGGGGGCACCGAACACCGGGGAGCTGTTTTTT	CATTKGGAPNTGELFF
NA	TRBV30	TRBJ2-2	TGTGCCTGGAGTGTCGGTGGGGAGCTGTTTTTT	CAWSVGGELFF
NA	TRBV5-1	TRBJ2-7	TGCGCCAGCAGCCCGACGCGGGACCCCTACGAGCAGTACTTC	CASSPTRDPYEQYF
NA	TRBV6-6	TRBJ1-1	TGTGCCAGCAGGGGGGAGGTTTGGTCTGAAGCTTTCTTT	CASRGEVWSEAFF
NA	TRBV4-1	TRBJ2-5	TGCGCCAGCAGCCAAGAAGGGCGGACATTGGAGACCCAGTACTTC	CASSQEGRTLETQYF
TRBD1	TRBV28	TRBJ2-5	TGTGCCAGCACCACGGACAGGGGGCGAGAGACCCAGTACTTC	CASTTDRGRETQYF
NA	TRBV28	TRBJ1-5	TGTGCCAGCAGTTCGCCTGGGGAGGGTAGCAATCAGCCCCAGCATTTT	CASSSPGEGSNQPQHF
NA	TRBV21-1	TRBJ1-5	TGTGCCAGCAGCAAACAAGGGGATCAGCCCCAGCATTTT	CASSKQGDQPQHF
TRBD1	TRBV5-1	TRBJ2-4	TGCGCCAGCAGCCCGACAGGGAACAAAAACATTCAGTACTTC	CASSPTGNKNIQYF
TRBD2	TRBV28	TRBJ2-3	TGTGCCAGCAGCTGGACTAGCGGGGGTAGCACAGATACGCAGTATTTT	CASSWTSGGSTDTQYF
TRBD1	TRBV6-5	TRBJ1-1	TGTGCCAGCAGTTACTCCCGTGACAGGGGCACTGAAGCTTTCTTT	CASSYSRDRGTEAFF